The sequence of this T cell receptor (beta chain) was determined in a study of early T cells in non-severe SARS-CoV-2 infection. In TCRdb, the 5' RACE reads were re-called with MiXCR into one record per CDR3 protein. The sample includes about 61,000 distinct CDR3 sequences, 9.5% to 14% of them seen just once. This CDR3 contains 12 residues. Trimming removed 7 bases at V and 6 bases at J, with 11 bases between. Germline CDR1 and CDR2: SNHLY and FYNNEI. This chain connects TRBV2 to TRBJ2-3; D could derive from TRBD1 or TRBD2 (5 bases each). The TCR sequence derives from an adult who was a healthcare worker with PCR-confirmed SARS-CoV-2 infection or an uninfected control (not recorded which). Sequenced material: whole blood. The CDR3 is CASKQGADTQYF. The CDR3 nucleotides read TGTGCCAGCAAGCAGGGAGCGGATACGCAGTATTTT.